This T cell receptor (beta chain) was documented in a study of blood T cell repertoires in COVID-19. Overall study: The samples span acute and convalescent COVID-19 from the United States, Italy and Spain. Sources were T cells, B-cell-depleted T cells, or PBMCs; the material itself was cDNA or gDNA.

Assay used: immunoSEQ multiplex PCR; TCRdb lists only in-frame clones, some missing. Among approximately 200,000 clones listed, approximately 91% were seen once. Per the germline V gene, CDR1 is SGHAT and CDR2 is FQNNGV. This CDR3 contains 15 residues. V lost 3 bases, J lost 0 bases, and 4 bases stayed unmatched. Sequenced sample: peripheral blood. The clonotype comes from a man aged 70-80 years with active or convalescent COVID-19. The V gene is TRBV11-2, the J gene TRBJ2-7; TRBD1 agrees at 8 bases. The CDR3 bases are TGTGCCAGCAGCTTTTCGGGACAGGACTCCTACGAGCAGTACTTC. Its protein product is CASSFSGQDSYEQYF.